Presented here are 10 T cell receptor beta chains from one specimen sequenced in a study of blood T cells in healthy people across ages. Through a sample-barcoded 5' primer and a J-beta primer mix, a second PCR was run for roughly 7 to 11 cycles. MiXCR, applied by TCRdb to the 5' RACE reads, yields one record per CDR3 protein. This sample has 700,000 or so distinct CDR3 sequences; around 43% occur once, and the top ten carry about 32%. What was sequenced was blood. The origin of the receptors is a man of 80 years or more in good health.

The chain joins TRBV7-3 to TRBJ2-2, with 9 bases fitting TRBD2. This CDR3 spans 13 amino acids. V lost 7 bases to trimming and J lost 5 bases; unmatched junction nucleotides: 2. Germline V CDR1 and CDR2: SGHTA, FQGTGA. The chain's CDR3 is CASTLAGTGELFF. CDR3 nucleotides: TGTGCCAGCACCCTAGCGGGAACCGGGGAGCTGTTTTTT.

About this clonotype: This sequence may be a read error, since a much larger clone differs from it by one base. The genes are TRBV29-1 and TRBJ2-1; D is unresolved. The CDR3 covers 16 residues. Germline lookup yields CDR1 SQVTM and CDR2 ANQGSEA. The CDR3 spells CSVETQLSSSYKEQFF. The CDR3 nucleotides read TGCAGCGTTGAAACTCAGCTCTCGAGCTCCTACAAGGAGCAGTTCTTC.

This clonotype was seen a handful of times. The chain employs TRBV24-1 and TRBJ2-5; maybe TRBD2 (5 bases). Between the trimmed V and J ends, which lost 3 bases and 2 bases, there was a span of 6 bases. Germline V gene sequence: CDR1 KGHDR, CDR2 SFDVKD. The CDR3 consists of 13 residues. CDR3 loop: CATSDPGQETQYF. CDR3 bases: TGTGCCACCAGTGATCCGGGGCAAGAGACCCAGTACTTC.

The chain recombines TRBV7-2 with TRBJ2-5, with no clear D. The CDR3 length is 15 residues. Germline loops: CDR1 SGHTA, CDR2 FQGNSA. V was shortened by 5 bases and J by 3 bases, with 16 bases between the two germline ends. The CDR3 nucleotides read TGTGCCAGCAGCCCCGAGGCAGGTCTAAAAGAGACCCAGTACTTC. Translation gives CASSPEAGLKETQYF.

With regard to this clonotype: A much larger clone differs from this one at a single base, so this may be a read error. The rearrangement links TRBV10-3 to TRBJ1-1, with D possibly TRBD1 on 5 matching bases. This CDR3 contains 15 residues. Germline CDR1 and CDR2: ENHRY and SYGVKD. V shed 2 bases and J shed 2 bases, with 12 bases lying between them. For the CDR3, the DNA is TGTGCCATCAGTGAGGTAGGGGTACCTAACACTGAAGCTTTCTTT. This translates into CAISEVGVPNTEAFF.

This clonotype has just one count. The rearrangement joins TRBV7-2 to TRBJ1-5; 12 positions match TRBD1. V lost 1 base, J lost 6 bases, and 4 bases stayed unmatched. Germline V gene sequence: CDR1 SGHTA, CDR2 FQGNSA. The CDR3 sequence is 16 residues long. The CDR3 DNA reads TGTGCCAGCAGCTTAGGGGGACAGGGGGCGGTTCAGCCCCAGCATTTT. Its protein product is CASSLGGQGAVQPQHF.

The CDR3 protein is CASSPPGSGLNTDTQYF. The CDR3 DNA reads as TGTGCCAGCAGTCCGCCGGGCAGCGGGCTTAACACAGATACGCAGTATTTT. The J gene is TRBJ2-3, the V gene TRBV28; D perhaps matches TRBD2 (6 bases). V was trimmed by 5 bases and J by 2 bases, leaving 20 bases between them. This CDR3 is 17 amino acids long. The germline CDR1 and CDR2 sequences are MDHEN and SYDVKM.

A word on this clonotype: The junction departs from the called germline gene at one end, perhaps through a read error. The rearrangement uses TRBV7-6 and TRBJ2-7, with 9 bases aligning to TRBD1. Germline V gene lookup returns CDR1 SGHVS and CDR2 FNYEAQ. The CDR3 consists of 14 residues. DNA for the CDR3: TGTGTCAGCAGCTTGGACAGGGGCACCTACGAGCAGTACTTC. Translating gives CVSSLDRGTYEQYF.

On this clonotype: Possible read error: a much larger clone is one base away. The chain recombines TRBV5-6 with TRBJ2-1; D is ambiguous. Germline CDR1 SGHDT, CDR2 YYEEEE. Trimming removed 3 bases at V and 5 bases at J, with 21 bases between. This CDR3 is 17 amino acids long. The CDR3 protein is CASSSADWAHKNNEQFF. The CDR3 DNA sequence: TGTGCCAGCAGCTCGGCCGATTGGGCCCACAAGAACAATGAGCAGTTCTTC.

This clonotype turned up a few times. The J gene is TRBJ2-3, the V gene TRBV6-5; TRBD2 matches at 8 bases. CDR1 is MNHEY, CDR2 SVGAGI, per germline. V shed 6 bases, J shed 4 bases, and the junction held 9 bases outside the gene matches. The CDR3 is 15 amino acids. The CDR3 region has the DNA TGTGCCAGCAGAAAGAGCGGGAGTGGTTCAGATACGCAGTATTTT. It translates to CASRKSGSGSDTQYF.